The 22 T cell receptor beta chains presented below share a single source sample, sequenced in a study of early T cells in non-severe SARS-CoV-2 infection. Via MiXCR, TCRdb re-called the 5' RACE reads, giving one row per CDR3 protein. The data contain roughly 100,000 distinct CDR3 sequences, around 13% of them singletons. The sample taken for sequencing was whole blood. The origin of the receptors is an adult who was a healthcare worker with PCR-confirmed SARS-CoV-2 infection or an uninfected control (not recorded which).

This clonotype was detected many times. The V and J genes are TRBV6-5 and TRBJ2-7, with 10 bases aligning to TRBD1. Trimming cost V 4 bases and J 0 bases; bases outside gene matches: 0. Germline CDR1 is MNHEY and CDR2 is SVGAGI. This CDR3 spans 14 amino acids. This chain's CDR3 is CASSWTGGSYEQYF. In DNA, the CDR3 is TGTGCCAGCAGTTGGACAGGGGGCTCCTACGAGCAGTACTTC.

The chain combines TRBV20-1 with TRBJ1-2, with D possibly being TRBD1 (5 bases). Trimming cost V 0 bases and J 4 bases, with 15 bases left between them. This CDR3 spans 15 amino acids. From germline, CDR1 is DFQATT and CDR2 SNEGSKA (reference sequence). The CDR3 bases are TGCAGTGCTAGAGATCCGTGGGGCACCCCCTATGGCTACACCTTC. The encoded protein is CSARDPWGTPYGYTF.

This chain links TRBV11-2 with TRBJ2-7; unclear D gene. This CDR3 comprises 13 residues. The V and J ends lost 0 bases and 3 bases respectively, with 6 bases between them. Germline V CDR1 and CDR2: SGHAT, FQNNGV. This CDR3 reads CASSLEAGYEQYF. The DNA of the CDR3 is TGTGCCAGCAGCTTAGAGGCCGGCTACGAGCAGTACTTC.

This clonotype was picked up a small number of times. The chain is built from TRBV20-1 and TRBJ2-1; TRBD2 agrees at 10 bases. Germline CDR1 reads DFQATT; CDR2 reads SNEGSKA (reference sequence). V trimming: 1 base; J trimming: 8 bases; junction bases outside the gene matches: 5. The CDR3 consists of 14 residues. In DNA, the CDR3 is TGCAGTGCTAGAGGTCTAGCGGGAGATCATGAGCAGTTCTTC. Amino acid sequence: CSARGLAGDHEQFF.

This clonotype was seen more than once but under ten times. J is TRBJ2-1 and V is TRBV7-9; D is possibly TRBD2 (6 bases). Trimming shortened V by 4 bases and J by 6 bases, and 19 bases separated the two germline ends. The CDR3 is made up of 16 amino acids. CDR1 is SEHNR and CDR2 is FQNEAQ in the germline V gene (reference sequence). This chain's CDR3 is CASSWGGGTNINEQFF. The CDR3 nucleotides read TGTGCCAGCAGCTGGGGAGGAGGTACAAACATCAATGAGCAGTTCTTC.

V is TRBV2 and J is TRBJ2-7, with 9 nucleotides matching TRBD1. Germline V gene sequence: CDR1 SNHLY, CDR2 FYNNEI. Trimming at V came to 4 bases and at J to 0 bases, leaving 4 bases not matched to a gene. This CDR3 is built from 15 residues. For the CDR3, the DNA is TGTGCCAGCAGTGGGACAGGGGCGAGCTCCTACGAGCAGTACTTC. Translation: CASSGTGASSYEQYF.

This clonotype was seen only a few times. The gene calls are TRBV5-6 and TRBJ2-1, with no clear D. This CDR3 region has 12 residues. Germline V gene lookup returns CDR1 SGHDT and CDR2 YYEEEE. V dropped 4 bases and J dropped 9 bases, with 11 bases sitting between them. In DNA form, the CDR3 reads TGTGCCAGCAGCCCGGCTAGTGGTGAGCAGTTCTTC. Protein sequence: CASSPASGEQFF.

This clonotype was seen ten or more times. The chain uses TRBV20-1 and TRBJ1-1; D gene ambiguous. The CDR3 is made up of 12 amino acids. The germline gives CDR1 DFQATT, CDR2 SNEGSKA (reference sequence). V lost 6 bases to trimming and J lost 0 bases, with 8 bases between them. Here the CDR3 reads CSANHMNTEAFF. The CDR3 DNA reads TGCAGTGCCAATCACATGAACACTGAAGCTTTCTTT.

This clonotype came up a few times. The rearrangement joins TRBV2 to TRBJ2-1, with a tentative D call TRBD2 (5 bases). V lost 2 bases and J lost 5, with 10 bases in between. This CDR3 has 14 amino acids. Germline V gene data show CDR1 as SNHLY and CDR2 as FYNNEI. The CDR3 loop is CASSELAEDNEQFF. For the CDR3, the DNA is TGTGCCAGCAGTGAACTGGCGGAGGACAATGAGCAGTTCTTC.

This clonotype was observed at least ten times. This chain links TRBV20-1 with TRBJ2-5; D is uncertain. This CDR3 has 12 residues. The germline V and J ends were trimmed by 3 bases and 1 base, with 6 bases remaining between them. Germline V gene sequence: CDR1 DFQATT, CDR2 SNEGSKA (reference sequence). CDR3: CSASETQETQYF. For the CDR3, the DNA is TGCAGTGCTAGTGAGACCCAAGAGACCCAGTACTTC.

This clonotype was seen repeatedly, ten times or more. This chain links TRBV5-1 with TRBJ1-1, with a possible D match to TRBD1 (5 bases). CDR1 and CDR2 (germline): SGHRS, YFSETQ. This CDR3 comprises 14 residues. The ends were cut back, 2 bases at V and 0 bases at J, with 8 bases in the middle. The CDR3 DNA is TGCGCCAGCAGCTTTAGGGACCTGAACACTGAAGCTTTCTTT. It codes for CASSFRDLNTEAFF.

This clonotype was counted at least ten times. The chain employs TRBV20-1 and TRBJ2-1; D gene unclear. Germline CDR1 reads DFQATT; CDR2 reads SNEGSKA (reference sequence). V was clipped by 1 base and J by 9 bases, with 7 bases between them. CDR3 length: 11 residues. The CDR3 region is CSARAGSEQFF. DNA of the CDR3: TGCAGTGCTAGAGCGGGCAGTGAGCAGTTCTTC.

In this sample, this clonotype turned up many times. This chain connects TRBV28 to TRBJ2-5, with D unresolved. Per the germline V gene, CDR1 is MDHEN and CDR2 is SYDVKM. This CDR3 region has 14 residues. V lost 2 bases and J 4 bases, leaving 11 bases between the germline ends. DNA for the CDR3: TGTGCCAGCAGTTTAAGGTCCTTACTAGAGACCCAGTACTTC. Translating it yields CASSLRSLLETQYF.

The sample holds many counts of this clonotype. The V and J genes are TRBV28 and TRBJ2-1; the D gene is possibly TRBD2 (5 bases). Deletions cut 3 bases from V and 9 bases from J, with 15 bases between. Germline V gives CDR1 MDHEN, CDR2 SYDVKM. The CDR3 sequence is 14 residues long. CDR3 region: CASSFRGSRSEQFF. The DNA for the CDR3 is TGTGCCAGCAGTTTCCGAGGGAGTAGATCTGAGCAGTTCTTC.

This clonotype turned up a few times. J is TRBJ2-3 and V is TRBV20-1; the match to TRBD1 covers 8 bases. The CDR3 spans 15 residues. CDR1 is DFQATT and CDR2 is SNEGSKA in the germline V gene (reference sequence). With V trimmed by 0 bases and J by 4 bases, 6 bases remained unmatched. CDR3 nucleotides: TGCAGTGCTAGAGAATGGGACAGGAGGGCAGATACGCAGTATTTT. Translated: CSAREWDRRADTQYF.

The table lists this clonotype with many counts. The V and J genes are TRBV6-6 and TRBJ2-7; D might be TRBD1 (6 bases). CDR1 and CDR2 from the germline V gene are MNHNY and SVGAGI (reference sequence). V lost 7 bases to trimming and J lost 2 bases, with 9 bases between them. The CDR3 consists of 12 residues. CDR3 in DNA: TGTGCCAGCACCAAGGGGGCCTACGAGCAGTACTTC. Amino acid sequence: CASTKGAYEQYF.

This clonotype has a handful of counts. The V call is TRBV19, the J call TRBJ2-2, with no clear D. Germline-derived CDR1 and CDR2 are LNHDA and SQIVND (reference sequence). The germline V and J ends were trimmed by 3 bases and 7 bases, with 12 bases remaining between them. There are 14 residues in the CDR3. CDR3: CASSISSYLGELFF. As DNA, the CDR3 is TGTGCCAGTAGTATTTCTAGTTATCTCGGGGAGCTGTTTTTT. Together with reference TRBV19 and TRBJ2-2, the CDR3 gives the full variable domain: DGGITQSPKYLFRKEGQNVTLSCEQNLNHDAMYWYRQDPGQGLRLIYYSQIVNDFQKGDIAEGYSVSREKKESFPLTVTSAQKNPTAFYLCASSISSYLGELFFGEGSRLTVL.

This sequence joins TRBV28 and TRBJ1-2; no clear D. The CDR3 loop spans 12 amino acids. Deletions cut 4 bases from V and 3 bases from J, with 6 bases between. CDR1 is MDHEN and CDR2 is SYDVKM in the germline V gene. The CDR3 DNA follows: TGTGCCAGCAGTTCCCCCCACTATGGCTACACCTTC. This codes for CASSSPHYGYTF.

This clonotype appeared many times. The J gene is TRBJ1-1, the V gene TRBV12-3 or TRBV12-4, with D unclear. This CDR3 is 11 amino acids long. Deletions cut 6 bases from V and 10 bases from J, with 12 bases between. The DNA for the CDR3 is TGTGCCAGCAGCCTTGGAGGAGGAGCTTTCTTT. As protein: CASSLGGGAFF.

This clonotype was seen more than once but under ten times. This chain uses TRBV5-5 with TRBJ2-1, with 8 positions matching TRBD2. The CDR3 extends over 15 amino acids. The trim removed 1 base at V and 9 bases at J, leaving 9 bases unmatched. Germline V lookup: CDR1 SGHKS, CDR2 YYEKEE (reference sequence). Here the CDR3 reads CASSLFGREAGEQFF. The CDR3 DNA reads as TGTGCCAGCAGCTTGTTCGGGCGGGAGGCGGGTGAGCAGTTCTTC.

The J gene is TRBJ2-7, the V gene TRBV4-3; 7 positions match TRBD1. The V gene end was trimmed by 0 bases and the J gene end by 8 bases; junction bases not matched to a gene: 13. In germline, CDR1 is LGHNA, CDR2 YSLEER. The CDR3 has 16 residues. The DNA of the CDR3 is TGCGCCAGCAGCCAAGATTCCGCAGGGGGAAGCGCCAAGCAGTACTTC. The encoded protein is CASSQDSAGGSAKQYF.

The genes are TRBV9 and TRBJ2-7, with 9 bases identical to TRBD2. The V gene's germline CDR1 is SGDLS and CDR2 YYNGEE. This CDR3 region has 14 residues. V was pared by 3 bases and J by 0 bases, with 1 base of the junction left unmatched. CDR3 loop: CASSGLADSYEQYF. Here the CDR3 DNA reads TGTGCCAGCAGCGGACTAGCGGACTCCTACGAGCAGTACTTC.